This passage covers 9 T cell receptor beta chains from one sample sequenced in a study of shared clonotypes between healthy human individuals. Only in-frame clones appear in the TCRdb table, and some are missing; sequencing was by immunoSEQ multiplex PCR. The table records about 2.1 million clones, about 93% of them present only once. Terminally differentiated effector memory CD45RA+ cells were left out of the naive CD8 fraction, which was CD45RO-negative and positively selected for CCR7. Sequenced input: naive CD8+ T cells from PBMCs. Receptors were obtained from a man aged 18 to 29 in good health. Some clones in this sample may be carry-over from other donors' samples.

The CDR3 here is CASSQFQIPGNTIYF. For the CDR3, the DNA is TGCGCCAGCAGCCAATTTCAGATTCCTGGAAACACCATATATTTT. The chain recombines TRBV4-1 with TRBJ1-3; D is undetermined. CDR1 and CDR2 (germline): MGHRA, YSYEKL. Trimming pared 2 bases from V and 2 bases from J, leaving 10 bases between. CDR3 length: 15 residues.

The CDR3, as DNA: TGTGCCTGGAGTCCGCCCACAGATACGCAGTATTTT. Its protein is CAWSPPTDTQYF. V gene TRBV30 combines with J gene TRBJ2-3, with D hard to call. The CDR3 is 12 residues long. The germline CDR1 and CDR2 sequences are GTSNPN and SVGIG (reference sequence). V dropped 2 bases and J dropped 2 bases, with 5 bases sitting between them.

The CDR3 is CAWSVPIPSYNEQFF. The DNA of the CDR3 is TGTGCCTGGAGTGTCCCCATACCATCCTACAATGAGCAGTTCTTC. This chain uses TRBV30 with TRBJ2-1; no reliable D call. Between the trimmed V and J ends, which lost 0 bases and 1 base, there was a span of 10 bases. The CDR3 consists of 15 residues. Germline V CDR1 and CDR2: GTSNPN, SVGIG (reference sequence).

The CDR3 sequence is CASSPGGLVAEQYF. CDR3 bases: TGTGCCAGCAGCCCTGGGGGGCTAGTCGCCGAGCAGTACTTC. The gene calls are TRBV9 and TRBJ2-7; D possibly matches TRBD1 or TRBD2 (6 bases each). The CDR3 has 14 amino acids. Germline values: CDR1 SGDLS, CDR2 YYNGEE. Trimming stripped 4 bases from V and 6 bases from J, with 17 bases between.

This sequence joins TRBV7-9 and TRBJ2-5; D might be TRBD2 (6 bases). Germline V gene data show CDR1 as SEHNR and CDR2 as FQNEAQ (reference sequence). This CDR3 comprises 16 residues. V lost 2 bases and J lost 5, with 18 bases in between. The CDR3 DNA follows: TGTGCCAGCAGCTTATCAGCGGCGGGTGGGAGGGAGACCCAGTACTTC. Its protein is CASSLSAAGGRETQYF.

This clone was picked up one time. This chain joins TRBV4-1 and TRBJ1-2; D is unresolved. From germline, CDR1 is MGHRA and CDR2 YSYEKL. Trimming shortened V by 0 bases and J by 4 bases, and 12 bases separated the two germline ends. This CDR3 comprises 15 residues. CDR3 nucleotides: TGCGCCAGCAGCCAAGAGTGGGCAGCCCCCTATGGCTACACCTTC. Translated, it gives CASSQEWAAPYGYTF.

The rearrangement links TRBV4-2 to TRBJ2-3; 8 nucleotides line up with TRBD2. V shed 4 bases and J 0 bases; nucleotides not matched to a gene: 12. The germline gives CDR1 LGHNA, CDR2 YNFKEQ. The CDR3 length is 18 residues. The CDR3 sequence: CASSPSDLAGRSTDTQYF. In DNA form, the CDR3 reads TGTGCCAGCAGCCCGTCCGACTTAGCGGGACGTAGCACAGATACGCAGTATTTT.

This chain joins TRBV27 and TRBJ2-7; 7 nucleotides match TRBD1. CDR1 and CDR2 from the germline V gene are MNHEY and SMNVEV (reference sequence). Trimming removed 5 bases from V and 7 bases from J; junction bases left unmatched: 11. CDR3 length: 14 amino acids. The CDR3 loop reads CASSLAQGRTEQYF. For the CDR3, the DNA is TGTGCCAGCAGTCTAGCACAGGGGCGAACAGAGCAGTACTTC.

This sequence joins TRBV19 and TRBJ2-1; 9 positions match TRBD2. This CDR3 spans 16 amino acids. CDR1 LNHDA and CDR2 SQIVND come from the germline V gene (reference sequence). Losses at the gene ends were 6 bases for V and 3 bases for J; bases not matched to a gene: 9. The CDR3: CASSAFSGRSYNEQFF. CDR3 bases: TGTGCCAGTAGCGCATTTAGCGGGAGAAGCTACAATGAGCAGTTCTTC.